These 26 T cell receptor beta chains were all obtained from the same sample, sequenced in a study of T cell changes during pregnancy in multiple sclerosis. TCRdb's copy holds only in-frame clones and misses some; the assay was immunoSEQ multiplex PCR. This repertoire shows over 50,000 clones, around 89% found once; its top ten account for 0.85% to 0.95%. Sequenced here: peripheral blood, sampled in the first trimester of pregnancy. These receptors originate from a female donor in good health, enrolled as a control in a pregnancy study.

The chain recombines TRBV4-3 with TRBJ1-2; TRBD1 is a possible D gene (6 bases). The CDR3 extends over 14 amino acids. CDR1 is LGHNA and CDR2 is YSLEER in the germline V gene. V dropped 0 bases and J dropped 4 bases, with 9 bases sitting between them. The CDR3 coding sequence is TGCGCCAGCAGCCAAGAAGGGGGAAGCTATGGCTACACCTTC. It translates to CASSQEGGSYGYTF.

V gene TRBV5-6 combines with J gene TRBJ1-4; no clear D. Trimming took off 4 bases at V and 8 bases at J, with 15 bases between the two ends. There are 14 residues in the CDR3. Germline V gives CDR1 SGHDT, CDR2 YYEEEE. This CDR3 reads CASSPGPAGEKLFF. The CDR3 region has the DNA TGTGCCAGCAGCCCCGGGCCCGCGGGGGAAAAACTGTTTTTT.

The chain links TRBV14 to TRBJ2-7, with D possibly being TRBD1 (5 bases). The V end was cut by 0 bases, the J end by 0 bases, with 15 bases between. The germline CDR1 and CDR2 sequences are SGHDN and FVKESK. This CDR3 contains 17 residues. The CDR3 nucleotides are TGTGCCAGCAGCCAAGATCTCAGCCCAGGGTACTCCTACGAGCAGTACTTC. This codes for CASSQDLSPGYSYEQYF.

The chain has TRBV5-3 and TRBJ2-1; TRBD1 matches 7 bases. TRBV5-3 is assigned to the ORF class and has an uncertain function. Trimming at V came to 2 bases and at J to 0 bases, leaving 8 bases not matched to a gene. The CDR3 totals 17 residues. Written as DNA, the CDR3 is TGTGCCAGAAGCTTTGTAGGACAGGATAACTCCTACAATGAGCAGTTCTTC. Protein sequence: CARSFVGQDNSYNEQFF.

In its sample, this clone was seen once. The gene calls are TRBV25-1 and TRBJ1-6, with 7 bases fitting TRBD1. Germline V lookup: CDR1 MGHDK, CDR2 SYGVNS. J was trimmed by 7 bases and V by 5 bases; bases with no gene match: 8. This CDR3 spans 15 amino acids. CDR3 residues: CASSLTGTENSPLHF. The DNA for the CDR3 is TGTGCCAGCAGTTTGACAGGGACGGAGAATTCACCCCTCCACTTT.

This chain uses TRBV9 with TRBJ2-7; 11 bases agree with TRBD2. The CDR3 is 15 amino acids. CDR1 is SGDLS, CDR2 YYNGEE, per germline. The ends lost 3 bases at V and 6 bases at J; junction bases unmatched: 8. The CDR3 region is CASSANSGGASEQYF. The CDR3 nucleotides read TGTGCCAGCAGCGCCAATAGCGGGGGGGCTAGCGAGCAGTACTTC.

V gene TRBV5-1 combines with J gene TRBJ2-7, with a weak D call TRBD1 (6 bases). CDR1 and CDR2 (germline): SGHRS, YFSETQ. This CDR3 is built from 15 residues. Trimming stripped 3 bases from V and 0 bases from J, with 13 bases between. The CDR3 DNA sequence: TGCGCCAGCAGCTCAGCCCGGGACAACTCCTACGAGCAGTACTTC. It codes for CASSSARDNSYEQYF.

J is TRBJ1-1 and V is TRBV19; D is uncertain. CDR1 is LNHDA, CDR2 SQIVND, per germline (reference sequence). The V and J ends lost 7 bases and 4 bases respectively, with 16 bases between them. The CDR3 is 14 amino acids. The CDR3 loop is CASIQSGLGTEAFF. DNA for the CDR3: TGTGCCAGTATTCAAAGCGGGTTGGGCACTGAAGCTTTCTTT.

The chain links TRBV27 to TRBJ1-2, with 9 bases identical to TRBD1. The CDR3 consists of 16 residues. After removal of 3 bases from V and 4 bases from J, the junction contained 9 bases not matched to a gene. CDR1 and CDR2 (germline): MNHEY, SMNVEV (reference sequence). The CDR3 reads CASSLGTGGGSYGYTF. DNA of the CDR3: TGTGCCAGCAGTTTGGGCACAGGGGGCGGTAGCTATGGCTACACCTTC.

The chain carries TRBV4-3 and TRBJ1-4; D possibly corresponds to TRBD1 (5 bases). The CDR3 extends over 16 amino acids. V was shortened by 1 base and J by 8 bases, with 17 bases between the two germline ends. CDR1 and CDR2 from the germline V gene are LGHNA and YSLEER. This chain's CDR3 is CASSQGVGDGREKLFF. The CDR3 DNA follows: TGCGCCAGCAGCCAAGGGGTGGGGGACGGGAGAGAAAAACTGTTTTTT.

This clone was seen just once. The chain employs TRBV4-3 and TRBJ2-1, with 8 bases that match TRBD2. The V gene's germline CDR1 is LGHNA and CDR2 YSLEER. J lost 6 bases, V lost 1 base, and 5 bases had no gene match. The CDR3 loop spans 15 amino acids. CDR3 residues: CASSQGRGAANEQFF. The CDR3 DNA reads as TGCGCCAGCAGCCAAGGGCGGGGGGCCGCCAATGAGCAGTTCTTC.

This chain joins TRBV2 and TRBJ1-2; D might be TRBD1 (5 bases). Germline values: CDR1 SNHLY, CDR2 FYNNEI. The germline V and J ends were trimmed by 8 bases and 2 bases, with 9 bases remaining between them. This CDR3 has 12 residues. The CDR3 protein is CASRRANYGYTF. For the CDR3, the DNA is TGTGCCAGCCGCAGGGCGAACTATGGCTACACCTTC.

This clone was counted between two and nine times. The chain is built from TRBV11-3 and TRBJ2-1; D might be TRBD2 (5 bases). The CDR3 consists of 14 residues. The germline V gene encodes CDR1 SGHNT and CDR2 YENEEA. The germline V and J ends were trimmed by 2 bases and 9 bases, with 14 bases remaining between them. The CDR3 here is CASSLTPTGIEQFF. In DNA form, the CDR3 reads TGTGCCAGCAGCTTAACACCCACGGGGATTGAGCAGTTCTTC. Full variable domain (remainder filled in from reference TRBV11-3 and TRBJ2-1): EAGVVQSPRYKIIEKKQPVAFWCNPISGHNTLYWYLQNLGQGPELLIRYENEEAVDDSQLPKDRFSAERLKGVDSTLKIQPAELGDSAVYLCASSLTPTGIEQFFGPGTRLTVL.

The chain carries TRBV6-6 and TRBJ2-5; 12 positions agree with TRBD2. This CDR3 is built from 15 residues. V lost 7 bases and J lost 2; bases outside the gene matches: 5. Per the germline V gene, CDR1 is MNHNY and CDR2 is SVGAGI (reference sequence). The CDR3 is CASTRLAGEQETQYF. The CDR3 coding sequence is TGTGCCAGCACAAGACTAGCGGGGGAACAAGAGACCCAGTACTTC.

The chain joins TRBV27 to TRBJ1-1; 7 nucleotides line up with TRBD1. The V and J ends lost 4 bases and 7 bases, in that order; junction bases with no gene match: 9. Germline CDR1 reads MNHEY; CDR2 reads SMNVEV (reference sequence). The CDR3 totals 14 residues. Here the CDR3 DNA reads TGTGCCAGCAGTTCCAACAACAGGGGCAGTGAAGCTTTCTTT. Amino acid sequence: CASSSNNRGSEAFF.

This chain uses TRBV19 with TRBJ1-2; D is unclear. The CDR3 has 13 residues. Germline loops: CDR1 LNHDA, CDR2 SQIVND (reference sequence). Trimming removed 3 bases at V and 1 base at J, with 6 bases between. DNA of the CDR3: TGTGCCAGTAGTATGAGGGTTAACTATGGCTACACCTTC. Its translation: CASSMRVNYGYTF.

V is TRBV7-9 and J is TRBJ2-1; 8 nucleotides match TRBD1. Germline CDR1 is SEHNR and CDR2 is FQNEAQ (reference sequence). V trimming: 2 bases; J trimming: 6 bases; junction bases outside the gene matches: 3. The CDR3 is 14 amino acids. In DNA, the CDR3 is TGTGCCAGCAGCTTATCTACAGGGGGCAATGAGCAGTTCTTC. It yields the protein CASSLSTGGNEQFF. Full variable domain (rest looked up from reference TRBV7-9 and TRBJ2-1): DTGVSQNPRHKITKRGQNVTFRCDPISEHNRLYWYRQTLGQGPEFLTYFQNEAQLEKSRLLSDRFSAERPKGSFSTLEIQRTEQGDSAMYLCASSLSTGGNEQFFGPGTRLTVL.

The chain combines TRBV6-6 with TRBJ1-1; 7 nucleotides align to TRBD1. The germline CDR1 and CDR2 sequences are MNHNY and SVGAGI (reference sequence). The CDR3 runs to 15 residues. Trimming cost V 4 bases and J 3 bases; bases outside gene matches: 8. The DNA for the CDR3 is TGTGCCAGCAGTTCCCGACAGGGACGGGACACTGAAGCTTTCTTT. It codes for CASSSRQGRDTEAFF.

The gene calls are TRBV18 and TRBJ1-1; 7 positions agree with TRBD1. Trimming removed 6 bases from V and 1 base from J; junction bases left unmatched: 5. Looked up from germline, CDR1 is KGHSH and CDR2 is LQKENI. The CDR3 spans 14 residues. The CDR3 spells CASSSGTANTEAFF. In nucleotides, the CDR3 is TGTGCCAGCTCGTCCGGGACAGCGAACACTGAAGCTTTCTTT. The variable domain in full, with the rest retrieved from reference TRBV18 and TRBJ1-1, is NAGVMQNPRHLVRRRGQEARLRCSPMKGHSHVYWYRQLPEEGLKFMVYLQKENIIDESGMPKERFSAEFPKEGPSILRIQQVVRGDSAAYFCASSSGTANTEAFFGQGTRLTVV.

V usage is TRBV29-1 and J usage is TRBJ1-2; D ambiguous. This CDR3 comprises 14 residues. The germline gives CDR1 SQVTM, CDR2 ANQGSEA. Trimming pared 0 bases from V and 8 bases from J, leaving 16 bases between. The CDR3 loop reads CSVEETLANKGYTF. Written as DNA, the CDR3 is TGCAGCGTTGAAGAGACATTGGCTAATAAGGGCTACACCTTC.

This clone was counted only a few times. This rearrangement joins TRBV19 to TRBJ2-1; D is uncertain. The CDR3 has 15 amino acids. V lost 5 bases and J lost 0, with 11 bases in between. Germline V gene data show CDR1 as LNHDA and CDR2 as SQIVND (reference sequence). The CDR3 here is CASSATLNSYNEQFF. The CDR3 nucleotides read TGTGCCAGTAGTGCCACTCTTAACTCCTACAATGAGCAGTTCTTC.

This chain connects TRBV7-8 to TRBJ1-2; TRBD1 matches at 9 bases. J lost 4 bases, V lost 2 bases, and 11 bases had no gene match. Germline CDR1 SGHVS, CDR2 FQNEAQ. CDR3 length: 17 residues. The CDR3 region is CASSLNPGQGSPYGYTF. The CDR3 DNA follows: TGTGCCAGCAGCTTAAACCCGGGACAGGGATCTCCCTATGGCTACACCTTC.

The V call is TRBV19, the J call TRBJ2-2; 7 nucleotides align to TRBD1. The germline V gene has CDR1 LNHDA and CDR2 SQIVND (reference sequence). The CDR3 has 14 amino acids. Trimming cost V 6 bases and J 1 base; bases outside gene matches: 2. This CDR3 is CASSRQGNTGELFF. DNA of the CDR3: TGTGCCAGTAGCCGACAGGGGAACACCGGGGAGCTGTTTTTT.

This chain joins TRBV5-6 and TRBJ2-1, with 8 bases matching TRBD2. V dropped 1 base and J dropped 2; count of bases not matched to a gene: 5. Per the germline V gene, CDR1 is SGHDT and CDR2 is YYEEEE. The CDR3 sequence is 16 residues long. The DNA for the CDR3 is TGTGCCAGCAGCTTGTTTAAGCGGGGGACCTACAATGAGCAGTTCTTC. Translating it yields CASSLFKRGTYNEQFF. The full variable domain, rest sourced from reference TRBV5-6 and TRBJ2-1, is DAGVTQSPTHLIKTRGQQVTLRCSPKSGHDTVSWYQQALGQGPQFIFQYYEEEERQRGNFPDRFSGHQFPNYSSELNVNALLLGDSALYLCASSLFKRGTYNEQFFGPGTRLTVL.

This sequence joins TRBV18 and TRBJ1-3; 8 positions match TRBD1. V gave up 3 bases and J gave up 0 bases; unmatched junction bases: 4. CDR3 length equals 16 residues. Germline CDR1 and CDR2: KGHSH and LQKENI. CDR3 DNA sequence: TGTGCCAGCTCACCCTCAGGGGGCGCCTCTGGAAACACCATATATTTT. This encodes CASSPSGGASGNTIYF.

This clone has just one count. The gene calls are TRBV19 and TRBJ2-2, with D possibly matching TRBD2 (7 bases). Trimming took off 5 bases at V and 5 bases at J, with 15 bases between the two ends. In germline, CDR1 is LNHDA, CDR2 SQIVND (reference sequence). The CDR3 contains 15 residues. The CDR3 coding sequence is TGTGCCAGTAGTTCAAGCAGGGGAGGGACCGGGGAGCTGTTTTTT. Amino acids: CASSSSRGGTGELFF.